The present entry profiles one TCR beta chain with its context. What it binds is unknown. This entry comes from a study of T cell repertoires in cytomegalovirus infection. V lost 10 bases, J lost 2 bases, and 9 bases stayed unmatched. The V gene's germline CDR1 is MNHNS and CDR2 SASEGT. CDR3 length: 15 residues. TCRdb called the reads again in MiXCR, with one record for every CDR3 protein. The sample records roughly 500,000 distinct CDR3 sequences, about 39% being singletons. The clonotype originates from a human donor in good health (CMV status not recorded). Some clones in this sample may be carry-over from other donors' samples. The material sequenced was cultured PBMCs, taken from culture after CMV antigen stimulation. J is TRBJ2-2 and V is TRBV6-1, with 8 bases matching TRBD2. CDR3 sequence (DNA): TGTGCCACCCGCACGGGAGGGGCAAACACCGGGGAGCTGTTTTTT. Encoded protein: CATRTGGANTGELFF.